The 28 T cell receptor beta chains reported below all come from one sample, sequenced in a study of cytomegalovirus exposure and HLA in healthy donors. Amplification used 60 Vbeta primers and 13 Jbeta primers. Data came from immunoSEQ multiplex PCR; TCRdb stores just in-frame clones and leaves some out. The data show under 150,000 clones, approximately 78% seen once. Sequencing was performed on PBMCs. The receptors come from a woman in her thirties or forties in good health and CMV-seropositive.

This clone was detected only once. This chain links TRBV7-2 with TRBJ2-1; 7 bases map to TRBD2. The CDR3 spans 14 residues. Germline CDR1 SGHTA, CDR2 FQGNSA. Trimming removed 3 bases from V and 3 bases from J; junction bases left unmatched: 2. CDR3 bases: TGTGCCAGCAGCTTCCTAGCGGTCTACAATGAGCAGTTCTTC. It specifies CASSFLAVYNEQFF.

The chain couples TRBV5-1 to TRBJ1-1, with D perhaps TRBD1 (6 bases). This CDR3 has 14 amino acids. Germline V CDR1 and CDR2: SGHRS, YFSETQ. Trimming stripped 3 bases from V and 0 bases from J, with 9 bases between. The CDR3 nucleotides are TGCGCCAGCAGCTCCGGACAGCTGAACACTGAAGCTTTCTTT. Its translation is CASSSGQLNTEAFF.

The gene calls are TRBV7-9 and TRBJ2-1, with TRBD2 identical over 10 bases. Trimming at V came to 0 bases and at J to 5 bases, leaving 4 bases not matched to a gene. Germline lookup yields CDR1 SEHNR and CDR2 FQNEAQ (reference sequence). The CDR3 totals 16 residues. CDR3 amino acids: CASSLALAGAHNEQFF. CDR3 DNA sequence: TGTGCCAGCAGCTTAGCTCTAGCGGGAGCCCACAATGAGCAGTTCTTC.

The CDR3 DNA is TGTGCCAGCAGTGGGGGACTAGCTCCCTACAATGAGCAGTTCTTC. Translation gives CASSGGLAPYNEQFF. The chain is built from TRBV2 and TRBJ2-1; 9 nucleotides match TRBD2. This CDR3 has 15 amino acids. Germline assignment: CDR1 SNHLY and CDR2 FYNNEI. V lost 4 bases, J lost 2 bases, and 3 bases stayed unmatched.

The chain employs TRBV6-6 and TRBJ1-2; 10 bases fit TRBD1. With V trimmed by 5 bases and J by 6 bases, 12 bases remained unmatched. The CDR3 spans 16 residues. Per the germline V gene, CDR1 is MNHNY and CDR2 is SVGAGI (reference sequence). DNA for the CDR3: TGTGCCAGCAGTCACGGGACAGGGGTCGTTGGGAATGGCTACACCTTC. It is translated as CASSHGTGVVGNGYTF.

Turning to this clone: Sequence at one end of the junction differs from germline and may be a read error. Distinct nucleotide sequences in the sample also encode this CDR3. The gene calls are TRBV6-5 and TRBJ2-4; 10 positions match TRBD1. Germline V gene lookup returns CDR1 MNHEY and CDR2 SVGAGI. There are 16 residues in the CDR3. CDR3 loop: CASSSGQGFSKNIQYF. CDR3 sequence (DNA): TGCGCCAGCAGTTCGGGACAGGGGTTTTCCAAAAACATTCAGTACTTC.

The chain uses TRBV6-5 and TRBJ2-1; 7 bases match TRBD2. Germline V gene lookup returns CDR1 MNHEY and CDR2 SVGAGI. V lost 0 bases, J lost 4 bases, and 6 bases stayed unmatched. CDR3 length equals 16 residues. The CDR3 nucleotides are TGTGCCAGCAGTTACTCACCCGGGACTACGTACAATGAGCAGTTCTTC. This codes for CASSYSPGTTYNEQFF.

In its sample, this clone was seen many times. The V and J genes are TRBV7-2 and TRBJ2-7; TRBD2 matches 8 bases. This CDR3 contains 15 residues. The trim removed 1 base at V and 6 bases at J, leaving 8 bases unmatched. CDR1 and CDR2 from the germline V gene are SGHTA and FQGNSA. This CDR3 is CASSLEGSGIREQYF. In DNA, the CDR3 is TGTGCCAGCAGCTTAGAGGGTAGCGGGATCCGCGAGCAGTACTTC.

The chain combines TRBV4-2 with TRBJ2-5; D call uncertain. Between the trimmed V and J ends, which lost 4 bases and 0 bases, there was a span of 9 bases. This CDR3 has 14 residues. Germline values: CDR1 LGHNA, CDR2 YNFKEQ. CDR3 in amino acids: CASSRPGYQETQYF. DNA of the CDR3: TGTGCCAGCAGCCGGCCCGGGTACCAAGAGACCCAGTACTTC.

The chain carries TRBV28 and TRBJ1-5; D unresolved. Trimming removed 3 bases from V and 3 bases from J, with 9 bases in between. Germline V gene sequence: CDR1 MDHEN, CDR2 SYDVKM. The CDR3 loop spans 14 amino acids. The CDR3: CASSFGRYNQPQHF. DNA for the CDR3: TGTGCCAGCAGTTTTGGCAGGTACAATCAGCCCCAGCATTTT.

The CDR3 DNA is TGTGCCAGCAGCTTAGGGGGTAGCGGGAGCACAGATACGCAGTATTTT. Translation gives CASSLGGSGSTDTQYF. This sequence joins TRBV11-2 and TRBJ2-3; 7 bases fit TRBD2. The trim removed 1 base at V and 0 bases at J, leaving 4 bases unmatched. Germline assignment: CDR1 SGHAT and CDR2 FQNNGV. The CDR3 covers 16 residues.

About this clone: Additional DNA sequences in this sample encode the identical CDR3. This rearrangement joins TRBV19 to TRBJ2-1, with TRBD2 matching 11 bases. Germline CDR1 and CDR2: LNHDA and SQIVND (reference sequence). This CDR3 has 15 amino acids. V was clipped by 1 base and J by 7 bases; unmatched bases: 3. CDR3 DNA: TGTGCCAGTAGTATAGGCCTAGCGGGAGGAAATGAGCAGTTCTTC. The encoded protein is CASSIGLAGGNEQFF.

This clone was counted between two and nine times. The rearrangement joins TRBV7-8 to TRBJ2-7; 10 nucleotides align to TRBD2. Trimming at V came to 0 bases and at J to 5 bases, leaving 4 bases not matched to a gene. CDR3 length: 15 residues. Looked up from germline, CDR1 is SGHVS and CDR2 is FQNEAQ. For the CDR3, the DNA is TGTGCCAGCAGCTTAGCTCAGCGGGAGGGCCACGAGCAGTACTTC. Protein sequence: CASSLAQREGHEQYF.

The chain uses TRBV27 and TRBJ2-4; D might be TRBD2 (5 bases). Germline-derived CDR1 and CDR2 are MNHEY and SMNVEV (reference sequence). V lost 6 bases to trimming and J lost 1 base, with 25 bases between them. CDR3 length: 19 amino acids. The CDR3 DNA reads as TGTGCCAGCAGGCGGACTCGAATCTGGGGTGGGCTGGCCAAAAACATTCAGTACTTC. It yields the protein CASRRTRIWGGLAKNIQYF.

V usage is TRBV30 and J usage is TRBJ2-7; maybe TRBD2 (5 bases). CDR1 is GTSNPN and CDR2 is SVGIG in the germline V gene (reference sequence). The CDR3 totals 13 residues. Trimming removed 0 bases from V and 6 bases from J, with 12 bases in between. The CDR3 spells CAWSVTRNGEQYF. In nucleotides, the CDR3 is TGTGCCTGGAGTGTAACTAGAAATGGCGAGCAGTACTTC.

The gene calls are TRBV18 and TRBJ1-1, with 9 bases lining up with TRBD1. The CDR3 has 14 residues. Germline-derived CDR1 and CDR2 are KGHSH and LQKENI. V lost 3 bases to trimming and J lost 4 bases; unmatched junction nucleotides: 3. For the CDR3, the DNA is TGTGCCAGCTCACCGGAGACAGGGGGCACTGAAGCTTTCTTT. Translating it yields CASSPETGGTEAFF.

The gene calls are TRBV27 and TRBJ2-3; D is possibly TRBD2 (6 bases). V gave up 2 bases and J gave up 4 bases, with 16 bases separating them. The CDR3 has 16 residues. Germline-derived CDR1 and CDR2 are MNHEY and SMNVEV (reference sequence). The CDR3 region is CASSLRVVEGADTQYF. The CDR3 DNA sequence: TGTGCCAGCAGTTTAAGGGTCGTGGAGGGCGCAGATACGCAGTATTTT.

J is TRBJ1-5 and V is TRBV6-1, with TRBD1 matching 7 bases. The ends lost 6 bases at V and 9 bases at J; junction bases unmatched: 8. Germline values: CDR1 MNHNS, CDR2 SASEGT. The CDR3 extends over 13 amino acids. The DNA for the CDR3 is TGTGCCAGCAGAGAGAGGGGGCGAGGGCCCCAGCATTTT. The encoded protein is CASRERGRGPQHF.

This clone was detected only a few times. The rearrangement uses TRBV7-2 and TRBJ2-1; 7 bases are a match to TRBD1. The germline gives CDR1 SGHTA, CDR2 FQGNSA. J was trimmed by 6 bases and V by 2 bases; bases with no gene match: 7. This CDR3 comprises 15 residues. CDR3 region: CASSLWQGVGNEQFF. For the CDR3, the DNA is TGTGCCAGCAGCTTATGGCAGGGGGTAGGCAATGAGCAGTTCTTC.

J is TRBJ2-3 and V is TRBV7-8, with a possible D match to TRBD1 (6 bases). Trimming removed 3 bases from V and 5 bases from J, with 12 bases in between. In germline, CDR1 is SGHVS, CDR2 FQNEAQ. The CDR3 contains 14 residues. In DNA, the CDR3 is TGTGCCAGCAGCTTGGACAGCCTAGGAGATACGCAGTATTTT. This sequence encodes CASSLDSLGDTQYF.

The chain joins TRBV11-2 to TRBJ2-3, with D possibly matching TRBD1 (6 bases). CDR1 is SGHAT, CDR2 FQNNGV, per germline. There are 14 residues in the CDR3. Between the trimmed V and J ends, which lost 5 bases and 3 bases, there was a span of 12 bases. Here the CDR3 reads CASSIRTVTDTQYF. DNA of the CDR3: TGTGCCAGCAGCATCAGGACAGTGACAGATACGCAGTATTTT.

The chain uses TRBV15 and TRBJ2-7, with D tentatively TRBD2 (6 bases). Germline V CDR1 and CDR2: LNHNV, YYDKDF (reference sequence). With 1 base removed from V and 7 bases from J, the gap between germline ends came to 17 bases. The CDR3 has 15 amino acids. Written as DNA, the CDR3 is TGTGCCACCAGCAGAGTGCCCGGGACTCCCGGGGAGCAGTACTTC. Amino acid sequence: CATSRVPGTPGEQYF.

V and J are TRBV4-1 and TRBJ1-3; 8 bases line up with TRBD1. Per the germline V gene, CDR1 is MGHRA and CDR2 is YSYEKL. V lost 1 base to trimming and J lost 0 bases; unmatched junction nucleotides: 8. The CDR3 has 18 residues. The CDR3 nucleotides are TGCGCCAGCAGCCAAGTACGAGCCGGACAGGGCTCTGGAAACACCATATATTTT. Its translation: CASSQVRAGQGSGNTIYF.

The chain links TRBV9 to TRBJ1-6, with a weak D call TRBD1 (6 bases). Germline CDR1 and CDR2: SGDLS and YYNGEE. The CDR3 runs to 15 residues. Trimming took 0 bases from V and 7 from J, leaving 11 bases between them. CDR3 sequence reads: CASSVGQGFNSPLHF. CDR3 DNA sequence: TGTGCCAGCAGCGTAGGTCAGGGGTTCAATTCACCCCTCCACTTT.

In nucleotides, the CDR3 is TGCGCCAGCGCACGTGGGTTGTTGGGACAGGGGAGGAATGAGCAGTTCTTC. Its translation: CASARGLLGQGRNEQFF. The rearrangement links TRBV5-1 to TRBJ2-1; TRBD1 aligns across 10 bases. Germline CDR1 reads SGHRS; CDR2 reads YFSETQ. The J segment lost 7 bases and the V segment lost 7 bases, leaving 17 bases of the junction unmatched. This CDR3 is 17 amino acids long.

The genes are TRBV9 and TRBJ2-2; 7 bases fit TRBD2. CDR3 length: 16 residues. The germline V gene has CDR1 SGDLS and CDR2 YYNGEE. Trimming at V came to 2 bases and at J to 1 base, leaving 5 bases not matched to a gene. The CDR3 reads CASSVGTIENTGELFF. CDR3 nucleotides: TGTGCCAGCAGCGTTGGGACTATAGAGAACACCGGGGAGCTGTTTTTT.

The rearrangement joins TRBV6-1 to TRBJ2-5; TRBD1 matches 9 bases. The DNA end favors TRBJ2-7, so the J call may be wrong. Germline V gene lookup returns CDR1 MNHNS and CDR2 SASEGT. The CDR3 length is 14 residues. Written as DNA, the CDR3 is TGTGCCAGCAGTGAGCCGGGACAGGGCTACGAGCAGTACTTC. It codes for CASSEPGQGYEQYF.

This chain connects TRBV5-4 to TRBJ2-7; perhaps TRBD2 as D (5 bases). The V gene's germline CDR1 is SGHNT and CDR2 YYREEE (reference sequence). The CDR3 runs to 13 residues. V dropped 4 bases and J dropped 3 bases, with 11 bases sitting between them. The CDR3 loop reads CASSSGRHYEQYF. CDR3 in DNA: TGTGCCAGCAGCAGCGGACGGCACTACGAGCAGTACTTC.